Below are 15 T cell receptor beta chains sequenced from a single sample in a study of tumor-infiltrating lymphocytes in localized non-small cell lung cancer. The table came from immunoSEQ multiplex PCR; TCRdb's copy has only in-frame clones and leaves some out. The sample includes about 12,000 clones, 79% of them seen just once. The specimen was lung tumor tissue. The receptor set was obtained from a human donor with non-small cell lung cancer.

This chain uses TRBV18 with TRBJ2-7, with D unclear. Germline V gene data show CDR1 as KGHSH and CDR2 as LQKENI. This CDR3 has 12 residues. V was pared by 4 bases and J by 1 base, with 5 bases between. The CDR3 region is CASSLDSYEQYF. CDR3 nucleotide sequence: TGTGCCAGCTCACTTGATTCCTACGAGCAGTACTTC.

This clone showed up just a few times. The gene calls are TRBV11-2 and TRBJ1-2, with TRBD1 matching over 10 bases. Germline CDR1 and CDR2: SGHAT and FQNNGV. CDR3 length: 14 residues. The trim removed 2 bases at V and 6 bases at J, leaving 3 bases unmatched. The DNA for the CDR3 is TGTGCCAGCAGCTTAAGACAGGGGGCGAATGGCTACACCTTC. Translation: CASSLRQGANGYTF.

This rearrangement joins TRBV10-3 to TRBJ2-7, with TRBD1 matching over 8 bases. Germline V gene data show CDR1 as ENHRY and CDR2 as SYGVKD. The CDR3 is 14 amino acids. The ends lost 6 bases at V and 5 bases at J; junction bases unmatched: 9. The DNA for the CDR3 is TGTGCCATCAGGTCGGACAGGGCAAGTAACGAGCAGTACTTC. Translation: CAIRSDRASNEQYF.

This clone appeared a single time. This chain uses TRBV11-1 with TRBJ2-4; D gene unclear. The germline V gene has CDR1 SGHAT and CDR2 FQDESV (reference sequence). The CDR3 runs to 14 residues. Trimming pared 3 bases from V and 0 bases from J, leaving 6 bases between. For the CDR3, the DNA is TGTGCCAGCAGCTTTCCGCCAGCCAAAAACATTCAGTACTTC. Amino acid sequence: CASSFPPAKNIQYF.

V gene TRBV7-2 combines with J gene TRBJ2-7; 8 bases line up with TRBD1. In germline, CDR1 is SGHTA, CDR2 FQGNSA. The V gene end was trimmed by 4 bases and the J gene end by 6 bases; junction bases not matched to a gene: 5. The CDR3 runs to 13 residues. The CDR3 sequence: CASSSRTGLEQYF. The CDR3 DNA reads as TGTGCCAGCAGCTCCAGGACAGGGCTCGAGCAGTACTTC.

V gene TRBV6-5 combines with J gene TRBJ1-1; 10 bases match TRBD1. The CDR3 is made up of 16 amino acids. V dropped 0 bases and J dropped 4; count of bases not matched to a gene: 5. Per the germline V gene, CDR1 is MNHEY and CDR2 is SVGAGI. CDR3 nucleotides: TGTGCCAGCAGTTACTCCTCCGGGACAGGGGCCACTGAAGCTTTCTTT. This sequence encodes CASSYSSGTGATEAFF.

This clone has only a few counts. V and J are TRBV6-1 and TRBJ2-4; D remains unclear. Germline CDR1 is MNHNS and CDR2 is SASEGT. The CDR3 length is 14 residues. The V and J ends lost 1 base and 0 bases respectively, with 4 bases between them. The CDR3 region has the DNA TGTGCCAGCAGTGAAGGGGTAGCCAAAAACATTCAGTACTTC. It is translated as CASSEGVAKNIQYF.

The chain combines TRBV7-9 with TRBJ1-1; 7 positions match TRBD1. Germline values: CDR1 SEHNR, CDR2 FQNEAQ (reference sequence). After removal of 4 bases from V and 1 base from J, the junction contained 6 bases not matched to a gene. The CDR3 runs to 15 residues. CDR3 residues: CASSSPDRQNTEAFF. DNA for the CDR3: TGTGCCAGCAGCTCCCCGGACAGGCAGAACACTGAAGCTTTCTTT.

This rearrangement joins TRBV5-1 to TRBJ2-3; D may be TRBD1 (6 bases). The V and J ends lost 0 bases and 2 bases respectively, with 10 bases between them. Per germline, CDR1 SGHRS and CDR2 YFSETQ. The CDR3 runs 15 residues. CDR3 coding DNA: TGCGCCAGCAGCTTGGTGGGGGCGGCCACAGATACGCAGTATTTT. Protein: CASSLVGAATDTQYF.

This chain links TRBV11-1 with TRBJ2-7; the D gene is possibly TRBD2 (6 bases). V lost 1 base and J lost 2, with 12 bases in between. This CDR3 is built from 15 residues. Germline V gives CDR1 SGHAT, CDR2 FQDESV (reference sequence). As DNA, the CDR3 is TGTGCCAGCAGCTTAGAGATGACTAGGGCCTACGAGCAGTACTTC. It is translated as CASSLEMTRAYEQYF.

This clone occurred once. This chain uses TRBV18 with TRBJ2-5; 9 nucleotides agree with TRBD2. The CDR3 has 14 residues. The germline V gene has CDR1 KGHSH and CDR2 LQKENI. V gave up 4 bases and J gave up 4 bases; unmatched junction bases: 4. The CDR3 DNA reads as TGTGCCAGCTCACACGGGACTAGCAGAGAGACCCAGTACTTC. As protein: CASSHGTSRETQYF. Based on the CDR3 plus reference TRBV18 and TRBJ2-5, the full variable domain is NAGVMQNPRHLVRRRGQEARLRCSPMKGHSHVYWYRQLPEEGLKFMVYLQKENIIDESGMPKERFSAEFPKEGPSILRIQQVVRGDSAAYFCASSHGTSRETQYFGPGTRLLVL.

V and J are TRBV5-1 and TRBJ2-7; no reliable D call. V lost 1 base to trimming and J lost 5 bases, with 10 bases between them. The CDR3 covers 13 residues. Germline loops: CDR1 SGHRS, CDR2 YFSETQ. The DNA of the CDR3 is TGCGCCAGCAGCTTGCTCCCCGTTGACGAGCAGTACTTC. This codes for CASSLLPVDEQYF.

The V and J genes are TRBV27 and TRBJ2-7, with D maybe TRBD1 (6 bases). Germline V gene lookup returns CDR1 MNHEY and CDR2 SMNVEV (reference sequence). The CDR3 totals 15 residues. V dropped 5 bases and J dropped 2 bases, with 16 bases sitting between them. CDR3 sequence (DNA): TGTGCCAGCAGTCCCCCTGACAGGTCGGCCTACGAGCAGTACTTC. Its translation: CASSPPDRSAYEQYF.

V and J are TRBV29-1 and TRBJ2-7; 7 nucleotides match TRBD1. There are 13 residues in the CDR3. CDR1 is SQVTM and CDR2 is ANQGSEA in the germline V gene. The J segment lost 7 bases and the V segment lost 1 base, leaving 7 bases of the junction unmatched. CDR3 in amino acids: CSVEGQGSWEQYF. For the CDR3, the DNA is TGCAGCGTTGAAGGACAGGGCTCTTGGGAGCAGTACTTC.

V is TRBV5-1 and J is TRBJ1-2; 8 bases match TRBD1. The germline CDR1 and CDR2 sequences are SGHRS and YFSETQ. The CDR3 has 13 amino acids. Trimming at V came to 3 bases and at J to 3 bases, leaving 1 base not matched to a gene. The CDR3 sequence: CASSSGQDYGYTF. CDR3 in DNA: TGCGCCAGCAGCTCGGGACAGGACTATGGCTACACCTTC.